A selection of T cell receptor beta chains follows, all from one sample in a study of blood T cell repertoires in COVID-19. The repertoire was sequenced with immunoSEQ multiplex PCR; TCRdb's copy has only in-frame clones and lacks some. This table holds more than 150,000 clones, around 80% found once. Sequencing was done on a sample of PBMCs or T cells enriched from blood (not recorded which). All receptors derive from a woman aged 45-65 years who had recovered from COVID-19. Each CDR3 is given with its conserved first and last residue. The order of the fields is D gene, V gene, clone size, CDR3 length, J gene, CDR3 protein, CDR3 DNA. D genes are given only for firm matches. Expanded clones get a size class; other rows say once, few or many, or leave the size out.

>.|TRBV20-1|.|11|TRBJ2-7
CSVSFGDEQYF
TGCAGTGTGAGCTTCGGAGACGAGCAGTACTTC
>.|TRBV5-1|.|12|TRBJ2-1
CASSTDYNEQFF
TGCGCCAGCAGCACGGACTATAATGAGCAGTTCTTC
>TRBD1|TRBV18|.|14|TRBJ2-5
CASSPGTAQETQYF
TGTGCCAGCTCACCAGGGACAGCCCAAGAGACCCAGTACTTC
>.|TRBV7-6|.|16|TRBJ1-2
CASSLGTSGGAYGYTF
TGTGCCAGCAGCTTAGGCACCTCCGGGGGGGCCTATGGCTACACCTTC
>TRBD2|TRBV4-1|.|18|TRBJ2-7
CASSQHPRGGTPSYEQYF
TGCGCCAGCAGCCAGCACCCCCGGGGGGGAACTCCCTCCTACGAGCAGTACTTC
>.|TRBV30|.|13|TRBJ1-1
CAWSVYLNTEAFF
TGTGCCTGGAGTGTATATCTGAACACTGAAGCTTTCTTT
>.|TRBV6-2/TRBV6-3|few|14|TRBJ2-7
CASSYLGATYEQYF
TGTGCCAGCAGTTACTTGGGGGCTACTTACGAGCAGTACTTC
>TRBD1|TRBV19|.|11|TRBJ2-1
CASLKGASLFF
TGTGCCAGTCTCAAGGGGGCTAGCCTGTTCTTC
>TRBD2|TRBV5-6|.|17|TRBJ2-2
CASSLRTSGANTGELFF
TGTGCCAGCAGCCTCCGGACTAGCGGCGCGAACACCGGGGAGCTGTTTTTT
>.|TRBV30|.|13|TRBJ1-5
CAWSPGTTGPQHF
TGTGCCTGGAGCCCAGGGACTACAGGGCCCCAGCATTTT
>TRBD2|TRBV5-4|.|15|TRBJ2-3
CASSPSGRVRDTQYF
TGTGCCAGCAGCCCCAGCGGGAGAGTCCGCGATACGCAGTATTTT
>TRBD1|TRBV6-6|.|13|TRBJ1-5
CANRGGGYQPQHF
TGTGCCAACAGGGGGGGAGGGTATCAGCCCCAGCATTTT
>TRBD1|TRBV29-1|once|14|TRBJ2-7
CSVGRTGTLAEQYF
TGCAGCGTTGGGAGGACAGGCACCTTAGCCGAGCAGTACTTC
>.|TRBV2|.|14|TRBJ2-3
CASSEPGYTDTQYF
TGTGCCAGCAGTGAACCGGGATACACAGATACGCAGTATTTT
>TRBD1|TRBV27|.|15|TRBJ1-3
CASRRTGGSGNTIYF
TGTGCCAGCAGAAGGACAGGGGGATCTGGAAACACCATATATTTT
>TRBD2|TRBV18|.|14|TRBJ2-1
CASSPRASGNEQFF
TGTGCCAGCTCACCGCGGGCTAGCGGCAATGAGCAGTTCTTC
>.|TRBV3-1/TRBV3-2|.|14|TRBJ2-7
CASAEGEGGYEQYF
TGTGCCAGCGCTGAGGGGGAGGGAGGATACGAGCAGTACTTC
>TRBD2|TRBV7-3|.|14|TRBJ2-1
CASSSGGGFGEQFF
TGTGCCAGCAGCTCCGGGGGGGGGTTCGGTGAGCAGTTCTTC
>.|TRBV11-3|.|14|TRBJ2-7
CASSPGLGSYEQYF
TGTGCCAGCAGCCCAGGACTGGGCTCCTACGAGCAGTACTTC
>.|TRBV6-2/TRBV6-3|.|13|TRBJ2-1
CASSRTVYNEQFF
TGTGCCAGCAGTCGGACAGTCTACAATGAGCAGTTCTTC
>.|TRBV27|few|14|TRBJ2-1
CASSHQEAYNEQFF
TGTGCCAGCAGTCACCAGGAGGCCTACAATGAGCAGTTCTTC
>TRBD2|TRBV18|few|16|TRBJ2-1
CASSPQAGPTVDEQFF
TGTGCCAGCTCACCACAAGCGGGGCCCACGGTAGATGAGCAGTTCTTC
>.|TRBV5-1|.|15|TRBJ2-5
CASSLPQGLGETQYF
TGCGCCAGCAGCTTGCCGCAGGGGTTAGGGGAGACCCAGTACTTC
>.|TRBV30|.|13|TRBJ2-5
CAWSLGDQETQYF
TGTGCCTGGAGTCTCGGAGACCAAGAGACCCAGTACTTC
>TRBD1|TRBV5-5|.|14|TRBJ1-2
CASTPWGQGYGYTF
TGTGCCAGCACCCCTTGGGGACAGGGGTATGGCTACACCTTC
>.|TRBV5-6|.|13|TRBJ2-7
CASSFGLDYEQYF
TGTGCCAGCAGCTTCGGTCTAGACTACGAGCAGTACTTC
>.|TRBV19|.|14|TRBJ2-5
CASSRRQDGETQYF
TGTGCCAGTAGTCGGAGACAGGACGGGGAGACCCAGTACTTC
>TRBD2|TRBV24-1|.|16|TRBJ2-7
CATQEAPGTSGSEQYF
TGTGCCACCCAAGAAGCGCCGGGGACTAGCGGGAGCGAGCAGTACTTC
>TRBD1|TRBV19|.|18|TRBJ2-6
CASSAGPGQGPGANVLTF
TGTGCCAGTAGTGCTGGGCCGGGACAGGGGCCTGGGGCCAACGTCCTGACTTTC
>TRBD1|TRBV9|.|15|TRBJ1-4
CASSVDRGVNEKLFF
TGTGCCAGCAGCGTAGACAGGGGGGTTAATGAAAAACTGTTTTTT
>.|TRBV9|.|13|TRBJ1-3
CASSVPGGDTIYF
TGTGCCAGCAGCGTCCCGGGGGGGGACACCATATATTTT
>.|TRBV28|.|16|TRBJ2-5
CASVWVGQGSQETQYF
TGTGCCAGCGTCTGGGTGGGTCAAGGGAGCCAAGAGACCCAGTACTTC
>.|TRBV5-1|.|13|TRBJ2-7
CASSFGASYEQYF
TGCGCCAGCAGTTTTGGGGCCTCCTACGAGCAGTACTTC
>TRBD2|TRBV5-1|many|17|TRBJ2-3
CASSFQREGRGTDTQYF
TGCGCCAGCAGCTTTCAGCGGGAGGGCCGAGGCACAGATACGCAGTATTTT
>.|TRBV2|once|15|TRBJ2-3
CASIGTREPTDTQYF
TGTGCCAGCATCGGAACCAGGGAACCCACAGATACGCAGTATTTT
>.|TRBV11-2|.|13|TRBJ2-2
CASSVRLAGELFF
TGTGCCAGCAGCGTTCGACTAGCCGGGGAGCTGTTTTTT
>.|TRBV6-5|.|14|TRBJ2-1
CASSLTQTSNEQFF
TGTGCCAGTTCCCTGACCCAGACTAGCAATGAGCAGTTCTTC
>TRBD1|TRBV10-3|once|14|TRBJ1-6
CAITAGTVNSPLHF
TGTGCCATCACAGCCGGGACAGTAAATTCACCCCTCCACTTT
>TRBD2|TRBV27|.|15|TRBJ2-4
CASSLVGGRADIQYF
TGTGCCAGCAGTTTAGTGGGCGGGAGGGCCGACATTCAGTACTTC
>.|TRBV7-2|.|14|TRBJ1-2
CASSPRRGMSGYTF
TGTGCCAGCAGCCCAAGGAGAGGGATGAGTGGCTACACCTTC
>.|TRBV30|few|14|TRBJ1-2
CAWSKNRLNYGYTF
TGTGCCTGGAGTAAAAACAGGCTTAACTATGGCTACACCTTC
>.|TRBV12-2|few|15|TRBJ2-1
CASRPSVPSHNEQFF
TGTGCAAGTCGCCCCTCCGTCCCTAGCCACAATGAGCAGTTCTTC
>.|TRBV28|.|17|TRBJ2-2
CASSWGLWGRDTGELFF
TGTGCCAGCAGTTGGGGCTTATGGGGGCGGGACACCGGGGAGCTGTTTTTT
>.|TRBV7-3|.|13|TRBJ1-2
CASSSYRDYGYTF
TGTGCCAGCAGCTCTTACAGGGACTATGGCTACACCTTC
>TRBD1|TRBV7-9|.|16|TRBJ1-3
CASSPRTGGYGNTIYF
TGTGCCAGCAGCCCACGGACAGGGGGCTATGGAAACACCATATATTTT
>TRBD1|TRBV28|.|14|TRBJ2-7
CASSPGQGSNEQYF
TGTGCCAGCAGTCCTGGACAGGGGTCAAACGAGCAGTACTTC
>.|TRBV4-2|few|15|TRBJ2-7
CASSQEGVGPYEQYF
TGTGCCAGCAGCCAAGAGGGAGTCGGACCCTACGAGCAGTACTTC
>TRBD2|TRBV28|.|16|TRBJ2-2
CASSLTGGKNTGELFF
TGTGCCAGCAGTTTAACGGGAGGGAAGAACACCGGGGAGCTGTTTTTT
>.|TRBV7-3|.|16|TRBJ1-1
CASSLREASTSTEAFF
TGTGCCAGCAGCTTACGGGAAGCGTCCACTAGTACTGAAGCTTTCTTT
>TRBD1|TRBV27|.|14|TRBJ1-2
CASSLRGQDYGYTF
TGTGCCAGCAGTTTGAGGGGACAGGACTATGGCTACACCTTC
>.|TRBV30|.|13|TRBJ1-1
CAWVGGLNTEAFF
TGTGCCTGGGTTGGGGGGTTGAACACTGAAGCTTTCTTT
>.|TRBV5-1|once|15|TRBJ2-2
CASSLITTNTGELFF
TGCGCCAGCAGCTTGATCACAACGAACACCGGGGAGCTGTTTTTT
>.|TRBV4-1|few|20|TRBJ2-6
CASSQAVDSLIASGANVLTF
TGCGCCAGCAGCCAAGCAGTAGACTCCTTAATAGCCTCTGGGGCCAACGTCCTGACTTTC
>TRBD1|TRBV10-3|.|14|TRBJ1-2
CAIRGQGGNYGYTF
TGTGCCATCAGGGGACAGGGTGGGAACTATGGCTACACCTTC
>TRBD2|TRBV28|.|15|TRBJ2-7
CASSFAASGSYEQYF
TGTGCCAGCAGTTTCGCGGCTAGCGGCTCCTACGAGCAGTACTTC
>.|TRBV4-1|.|14|TRBJ1-2
CASSSADSGYGYTF
TGCGCCAGCAGCTCCGCCGACAGCGGGTATGGCTACACCTTC
>.|TRBV6-5|.|13|TRBJ1-5
CASSSPPVTTQHF
TGTGCCAGCAGCTCACCCCCGGTAACGACCCAGCATTTT
>.|TRBV7-2|once|14|TRBJ2-1
CASSLVGLTDEQFF
TGTGCCAGCAGCTTAGTGGGGCTTACGGATGAGCAGTTCTTC